This TCR beta chain is from a study of T-cell reconstitution after alpha-beta-depleted transplantation in children. Regarding the study as a whole: Approximately two months post-transplant, alpha-beta T cells reportedly originated from several hundred expanded graft clones. The authors attributed T-cell counts and diversity one year after transplant mostly to newly produced T cells. Several patients had high TCRbeta diversity at day 60; it came from surviving recipient T cells and thymic progenitors.

Germline lookup yields CDR1 SGHDN and CDR2 FVKESK. The CDR3 spans 14 residues. Trimming removed 4 bases from V and 6 bases from J, with 12 bases in between. For this clonotype: The antigen remains undetermined.

The authors prepared the TCRbeta library with unique molecular identifiers. TCRdb reanalysed the PCR reads using MiXCR and keeps one entry per CDR3 protein. The repertoire holds 250,000 to 300,000 distinct CDR3 sequences, with roughly 11% as singletons. The sequences come from peripheral blood, collected 180 days after TCRalphabeta/CD19-depleted stem cell transplant. The chain is built from TRBV14 and TRBJ2-2; D is perhaps TRBD2 (5 bases). This sequence was found in a male patient between 2 and 15 years old who had a stem cell transplant for chronic granulomatous disease, so the T cells may come from the graft donor. The CDR3 loop reads CASSLSLVPGELFF. CDR3 coding DNA: TGTGCCAGCAGCCTTTCACTAGTCCCCGGGGAGCTGTTTTTT. The variable domain in full, with the rest retrieved from reference TRBV14 and TRBJ2-2, is EAGVTQFPSHSVIEKGQTVTLRCDPISGHDNLYWYRRVMGKEIKFLLHFVKESKQDESGMPNNRFLAERTGGTYSTLKVQPAELEDSGVYFCASSLSLVPGELFFGEGSRLTVL.